This T cell receptor (beta chain) was recorded in a study of cytomegalovirus exposure and HLA in healthy donors. Broader study findings: Cytomegalovirus-associated TCR beta chains were listed, numbering over 150. Earlier analysis yielded a pattern in which most TCR beta V segments were productive about 87% or about 30% of the time. Reportedly, fewer N-insertions than the roughly 700-donor mean appeared in an Asian-associated ancestry cluster in a later analysis.

The PCR contained 60 Vbeta and 13 Jbeta primers. Only in-frame clones appear in the TCRdb table, and some are missing; sequencing was by immunoSEQ multiplex PCR. The sample has approximately 160,000 clones; roughly 70% are singletons. Germline assignment: CDR1 LGHNA and CDR2 YNFKEQ. The CDR3 covers 18 residues. V lost 4 bases and J lost 1; bases outside the gene matches: 7. With respect to this clone: The antigen is undetermined.

This clonotype was sampled from a woman between 35 and 50 years old in good health and CMV-seropositive. The chain combines TRBV4-2 with TRBJ2-1, with 13 bases lining up with TRBD2. Source material: PBMCs. Written as DNA, the CDR3 is TGTGCCAGCAGCCTAGGGACTAGCGGGGCCTATTCCTACAATGAGCAGTTCTTC. Its translation is CASSLGTSGAYSYNEQFF.